This T cell receptor beta chain comes out of a study of technical replicates of blood from four donors. Sequencing was performed with immunoSEQ multiplex PCR; in TCRdb, only in-frame clones are kept and a portion is missing. Among just over 80,000 clones listed, roughly 94% were seen once. V lost 2 bases and J lost 4; bases outside the gene matches: 3. Germline assignment: CDR1 SGHRS and CDR2 YFSETQ. The CDR3 sequence is 15 residues long. This sequence joins TRBV5-1 and TRBJ2-3; TRBD2 matches 11 bases. Sequencing was done on a sample of T cells isolated from PBMCs. The clonotype was recovered from a human donor in good health. The CDR3 nucleotides are TGCGCCAGCAGCTTTAGCGGGAGGGCGTCAGATACGCAGTATTTT. Translated, it gives CASSFSGRASDTQYF.